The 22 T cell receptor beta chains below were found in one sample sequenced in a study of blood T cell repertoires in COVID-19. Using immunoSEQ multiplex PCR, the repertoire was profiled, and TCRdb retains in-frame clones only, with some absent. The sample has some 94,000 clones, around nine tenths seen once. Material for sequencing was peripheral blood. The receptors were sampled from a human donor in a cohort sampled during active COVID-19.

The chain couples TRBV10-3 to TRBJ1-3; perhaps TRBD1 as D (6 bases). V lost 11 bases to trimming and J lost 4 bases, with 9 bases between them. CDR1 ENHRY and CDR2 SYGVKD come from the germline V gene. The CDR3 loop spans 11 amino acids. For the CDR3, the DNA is TGTGCCTTGGGACAAGGAAACACCATATATTTT. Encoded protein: CALGQGNTIYF.

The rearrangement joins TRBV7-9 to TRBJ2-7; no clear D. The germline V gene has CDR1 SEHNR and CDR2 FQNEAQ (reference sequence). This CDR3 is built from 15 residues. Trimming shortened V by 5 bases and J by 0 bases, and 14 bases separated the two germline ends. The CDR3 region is CASSDRVADSYEQYF. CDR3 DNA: TGTGCCAGCAGCGACCGTGTTGCGGACTCCTACGAGCAGTACTTC.

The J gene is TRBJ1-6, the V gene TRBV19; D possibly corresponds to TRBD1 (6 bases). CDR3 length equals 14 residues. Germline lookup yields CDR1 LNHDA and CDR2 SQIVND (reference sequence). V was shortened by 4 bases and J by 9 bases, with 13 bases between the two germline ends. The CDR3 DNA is TGTGCCAGTAGTACAGGGGTTAGCTTTTCACCCCTCCACTTT. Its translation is CASSTGVSFSPLHF.

CDR3 residues: CAWNGVTTNEKLFF. CDR3 nucleotide sequence: TGTGCCTGGAATGGAGTGACAACTAATGAAAAACTGTTTTTT. The V gene is TRBV30, the J gene TRBJ1-4, with D uncertain. The CDR3 length is 14 residues. Germline CDR1 reads GTSNPN; CDR2 reads SVGIG (reference sequence). Between the trimmed V and J ends, which lost 4 bases and 0 bases, there was a span of 9 bases.

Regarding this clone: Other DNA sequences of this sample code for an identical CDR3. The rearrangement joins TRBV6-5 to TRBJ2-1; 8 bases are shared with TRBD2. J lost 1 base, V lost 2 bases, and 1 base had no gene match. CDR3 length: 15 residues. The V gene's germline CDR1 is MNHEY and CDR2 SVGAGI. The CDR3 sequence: CASSYASGSYNEQFF. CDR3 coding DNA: TGTGCCAGCAGTTACGCTAGCGGGTCCTACAATGAGCAGTTCTTC.

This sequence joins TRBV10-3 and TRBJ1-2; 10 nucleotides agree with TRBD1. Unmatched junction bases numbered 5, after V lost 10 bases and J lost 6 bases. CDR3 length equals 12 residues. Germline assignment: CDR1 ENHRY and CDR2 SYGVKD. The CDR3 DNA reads TGTGCCACCTCCGGGACAGGGGATGGCTACACCTTC. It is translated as CATSGTGDGYTF.

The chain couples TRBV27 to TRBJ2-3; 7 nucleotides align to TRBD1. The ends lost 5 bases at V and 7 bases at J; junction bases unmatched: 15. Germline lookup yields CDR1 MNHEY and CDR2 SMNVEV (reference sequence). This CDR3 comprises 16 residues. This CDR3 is CASSTRTGPAVYTQYF. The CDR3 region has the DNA TGTGCCAGCAGTACGCGGACAGGCCCAGCCGTATATACGCAGTATTTT.

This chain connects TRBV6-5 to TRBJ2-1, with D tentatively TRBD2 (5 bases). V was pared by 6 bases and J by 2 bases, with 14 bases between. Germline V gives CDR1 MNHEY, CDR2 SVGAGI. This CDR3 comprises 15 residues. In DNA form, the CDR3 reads TGTGCCAGCAGCTCGACCGGGGTCGCCTACAATGAGCAGTTCTTC. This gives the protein CASSSTGVAYNEQFF.

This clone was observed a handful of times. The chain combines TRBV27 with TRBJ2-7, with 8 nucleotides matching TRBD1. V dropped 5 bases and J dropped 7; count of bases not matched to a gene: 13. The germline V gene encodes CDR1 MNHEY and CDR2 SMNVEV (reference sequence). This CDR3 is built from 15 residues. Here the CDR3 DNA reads TGTGCCAGCAGTCTCCGGACAGGGACGGCTAGGGAGCAGTACTTC. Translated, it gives CASSLRTGTAREQYF.

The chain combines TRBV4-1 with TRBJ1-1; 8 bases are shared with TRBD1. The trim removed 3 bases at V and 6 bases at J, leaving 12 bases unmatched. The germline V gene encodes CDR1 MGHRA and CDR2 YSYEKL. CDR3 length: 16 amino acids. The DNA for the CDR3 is TGCGCCAGCAGCCAGGGCAAGGACAGGGTGAGCTCTGAAGCTTTCTTT. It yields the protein CASSQGKDRVSSEAFF.

The CDR3: CASSRASGRGETQYF. CDR3 sequence (DNA): TGTGCCAGCAGTAGGGCTAGCGGGAGGGGGGAGACCCAGTACTTC. The chain recombines TRBV2 with TRBJ2-5; 12 nucleotides line up with TRBD2. The CDR3 runs 15 residues. Per the germline V gene, CDR1 is SNHLY and CDR2 is FYNNEI. Unmatched junction bases numbered 6, after V lost 5 bases and J lost 5 bases.

Here the CDR3 DNA reads TGCGCCAGCAGGGGTAGCGGGGGCCTCTCCTACAATGAGCAGTTCTTC. It specifies CASRGSGGLSYNEQFF. The chain joins TRBV5-1 to TRBJ2-1, with 9 bases fitting TRBD2. J was trimmed by 0 bases and V by 5 bases; bases with no gene match: 6. The CDR3 spans 16 residues. Germline CDR1 is SGHRS and CDR2 is YFSETQ.

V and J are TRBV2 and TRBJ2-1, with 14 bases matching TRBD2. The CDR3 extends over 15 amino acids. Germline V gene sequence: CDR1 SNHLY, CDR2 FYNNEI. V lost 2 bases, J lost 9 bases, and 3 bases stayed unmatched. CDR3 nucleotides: TGTGCCAGCAGTGAAAGACTAGCGGGGGGGAGTGAGCAGTTCTTC. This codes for CASSERLAGGSEQFF.

The CDR3: CASSLGQGFGYTF. The CDR3 coding sequence is TGTGCCAGCAGCTTGGGGCAGGGGTTTGGCTACACCTTC. The genes are TRBV5-6 and TRBJ1-2; TRBD1 might be the D (6 bases). The CDR3 runs to 13 residues. The germline CDR1 and CDR2 sequences are SGHDT and YYEEEE. Trimming removed 0 bases at V and 7 bases at J, with 10 bases between.

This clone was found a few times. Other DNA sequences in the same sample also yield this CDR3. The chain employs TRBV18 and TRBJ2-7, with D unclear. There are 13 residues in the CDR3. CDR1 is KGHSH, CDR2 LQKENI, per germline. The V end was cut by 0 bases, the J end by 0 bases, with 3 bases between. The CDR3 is CASSPPSSYEQYF. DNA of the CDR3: TGTGCCAGCTCACCACCGAGCTCCTACGAGCAGTACTTC. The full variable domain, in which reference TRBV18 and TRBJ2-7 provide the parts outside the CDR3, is NAGVMQNPRHLVRRRGQEARLRCSPMKGHSHVYWYRQLPEEGLKFMVYLQKENIIDESGMPKERFSAEFPKEGPSILRIQQVVRGDSAAYFCASSPPSSYEQYFGPGTRLTVT.

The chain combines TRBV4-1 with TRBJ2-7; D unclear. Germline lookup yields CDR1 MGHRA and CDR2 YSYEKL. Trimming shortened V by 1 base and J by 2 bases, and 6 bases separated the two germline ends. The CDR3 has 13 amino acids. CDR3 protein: CASSQGAPYEQYF. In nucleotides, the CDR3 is TGCGCCAGCAGCCAAGGGGCCCCCTACGAGCAGTACTTC.

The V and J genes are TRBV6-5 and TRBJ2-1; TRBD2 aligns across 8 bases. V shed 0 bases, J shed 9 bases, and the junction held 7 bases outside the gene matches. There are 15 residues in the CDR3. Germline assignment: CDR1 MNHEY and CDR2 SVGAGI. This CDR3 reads CASSYSRRGAGEQFF. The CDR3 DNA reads TGTGCCAGCAGTTACTCGAGGCGGGGGGCGGGTGAGCAGTTCTTC.

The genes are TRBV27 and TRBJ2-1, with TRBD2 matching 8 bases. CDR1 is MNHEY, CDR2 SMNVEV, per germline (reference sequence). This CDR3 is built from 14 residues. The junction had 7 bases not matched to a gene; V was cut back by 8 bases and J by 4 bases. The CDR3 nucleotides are TGTGCCAGCGGGGGACTAGACTCATACAATGAGCAGTTCTTC. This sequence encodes CASGGLDSYNEQFF.

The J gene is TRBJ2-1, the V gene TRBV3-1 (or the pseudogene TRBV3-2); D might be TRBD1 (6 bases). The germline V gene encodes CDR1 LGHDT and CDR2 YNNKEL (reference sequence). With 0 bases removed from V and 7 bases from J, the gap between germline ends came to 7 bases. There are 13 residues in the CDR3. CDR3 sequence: CASSQERGNEQFF. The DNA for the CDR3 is TGTGCCAGCAGCCAAGAGAGGGGGAATGAGCAGTTCTTC.

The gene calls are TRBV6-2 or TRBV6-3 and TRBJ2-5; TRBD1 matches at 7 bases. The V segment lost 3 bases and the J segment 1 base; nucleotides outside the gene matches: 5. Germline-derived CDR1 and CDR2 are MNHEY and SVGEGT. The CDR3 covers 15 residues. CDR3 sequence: CASSYGDRAQETQYF. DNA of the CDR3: TGTGCCAGCAGTTATGGGGACAGAGCCCAAGAGACCCAGTACTTC.

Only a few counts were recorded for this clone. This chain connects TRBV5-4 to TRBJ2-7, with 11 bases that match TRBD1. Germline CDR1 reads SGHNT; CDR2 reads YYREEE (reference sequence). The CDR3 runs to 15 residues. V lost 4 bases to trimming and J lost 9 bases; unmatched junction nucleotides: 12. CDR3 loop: CASSGGTGGSNGQYF. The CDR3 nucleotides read TGTGCCAGCAGCGGAGGGACAGGGGGGTCTAATGGGCAGTACTTC.

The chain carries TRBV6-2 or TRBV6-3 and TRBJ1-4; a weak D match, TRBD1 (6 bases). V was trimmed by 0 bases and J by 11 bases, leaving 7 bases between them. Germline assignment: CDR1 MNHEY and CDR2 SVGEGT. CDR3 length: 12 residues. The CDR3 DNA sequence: TGTGCCAGCAGTTACTCGCAGGGGAAACTGTTTTTT. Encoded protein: CASSYSQGKLFF.